These 22 T cell receptor beta chains were all obtained from the same sample, sequenced in a study of Ad26.COV2.S vaccination and SARS-CoV-2 variants. The method was immunoSEQ multiplex PCR; TCRdb's version includes in-frame clones alone and lacks a portion of them. The repertoire holds some 320,000 clones, with around 84% as singletons. Treatment defined: around 19 received Ad26.COV2.S at low or high dose, single or two shots; 5 received placebo; per-sample allocation not given. Day 63 following the first vaccine or placebo injection was when the samples were taken. Sample: peripheral blood, taken in a trial of Ad26.COV2.S vaccine versus placebo. The receptors come from a person aged 18 to 65 who received the Ad26.COV2.S COVID-19 vaccine or a placebo.

The J gene is TRBJ2-6, the V gene TRBV30, with a weak D call TRBD2 (6 bases). Germline V gene lookup returns CDR1 GTSNPN and CDR2 SVGIG (reference sequence). The ends were cut back, 4 bases at V and 2 bases at J, with 15 bases in the middle. CDR3 size: 16 residues. In nucleotides, the CDR3 is TGTGCCTGGACTCATCGTGGAGGGCCTGGGGCCAACGTCCTGACTTTC. Its translation: CAWTHRGGPGANVLTF.

The genes are TRBV30 and TRBJ2-1, with 7 bases identical to TRBD2. Trimming cost V 5 bases and J 8 bases; bases outside gene matches: 9. This CDR3 region has 13 residues. CDR1 is GTSNPN and CDR2 is SVGIG in the germline V gene (reference sequence). The CDR3 spells CAWGLDSDDEQFF. As DNA, the CDR3 is TGTGCCTGGGGACTAGACAGTGACGATGAGCAGTTCTTC. Together with reference TRBV30 and TRBJ2-1, the CDR3 gives the full variable domain: SQTIHQWPATLVQPVGSPLSLECTVEGTSNPNLYWYRQAAGRGLQLLFYSVGIGQISSEVPQNLSASRPQDRQFILSSKKLLLSDSGFYLCAWGLDSDDEQFFGPGTRLTVL.

The rearrangement uses TRBV18 and TRBJ2-7; D is undetermined. The CDR3 extends over 15 amino acids. CDR1 is KGHSH and CDR2 is LQKENI in the germline V gene. The V end was cut by 1 base, the J end by 6 bases, with 16 bases between. The DNA of the CDR3 is TGTGCCAGCTCACCACTTGGGCTGGGTCTGATCGAGCAGTACTTC. Its protein is CASSPLGLGLIEQYF.

This chain connects TRBV19 to TRBJ2-1; 8 bases fit TRBD2. With V trimmed by 3 bases and J by 5 bases, 6 bases remained unmatched. Germline lookup yields CDR1 LNHDA and CDR2 SQIVND (reference sequence). There are 15 residues in the CDR3. DNA for the CDR3: TGTGCCAGTAGTATCTTCGGGGGGGCTGACAATGAGCAGTTCTTC. This encodes CASSIFGGADNEQFF.

The rearrangement links TRBV7-9 to TRBJ1-1, with D uncertain. The germline gives CDR1 SEHNR, CDR2 FQNEAQ (reference sequence). Trimming pared 3 bases from V and 1 base from J, leaving 6 bases between. CDR3 length: 13 residues. The CDR3 sequence: CASSFVKNTEAFF. Here the CDR3 DNA reads TGTGCCAGCAGCTTTGTCAAGAACACTGAAGCTTTCTTT.

V is TRBV27 and J is TRBJ1-4, with D unresolved. Germline CDR1 MNHEY, CDR2 SMNVEV (reference sequence). The CDR3 length is 14 residues. Trimming removed 3 bases from V and 7 bases from J, with 12 bases in between. CDR3 sequence reads: CASSLLGNREKLFF. The DNA for the CDR3 is TGTGCCAGCAGTTTGTTAGGGAACCGTGAAAAACTGTTTTTT. Using reference TRBV27 and TRBJ1-4 for the parts outside the CDR3, the full variable domain is EAQVTQNPRYLITVTGKKLTVTCSQNMNHEYMSWYRQDPGLGLRQIYYSMNVEVTDKGDVPEGYKVSRKEKRNFPLILESPSPNQTSLYFCASSLLGNREKLFFGSGTQLSVL.

This chain uses TRBV5-1 with TRBJ2-2, with TRBD2 matching over 8 bases. CDR1 and CDR2 (germline): SGHRS, YFSETQ. There are 16 residues in the CDR3. With V trimmed by 5 bases and J by 4 bases, 10 bases remained unmatched. CDR3 sequence: CASRSGGTEGTGELFF. The DNA of the CDR3 is TGCGCCAGCAGGAGCGGGGGAACCGAGGGCACCGGGGAGCTGTTTTTT.

The chain couples TRBV12-2 to TRBJ1-5; the DNA was not used to check the table's D call, TRBD1. TRBV12-2 is marked as a pseudogene. This CDR3 comprises 16 residues. The CDR3 loop reads CASRLVLVGGNQPQHF. DNA for the CDR3: TGTGCAAGTCGCTTAGTTTTAGTAGGGGGCAATCAGCCCCAGCATTTT.

This chain joins TRBV27 and TRBJ1-1; D remains ambiguous. In germline, CDR1 is MNHEY, CDR2 SMNVEV (reference sequence). Trimming stripped 6 bases from V and 1 base from J, with 9 bases between. CDR3 length: 13 residues. The CDR3 sequence: CASRKGGNTEAFF. CDR3 bases: TGTGCCAGCAGAAAGGGCGGGAACACTGAAGCTTTCTTT.

The rearrangement joins TRBV18 to TRBJ1-2; D call uncertain. In germline, CDR1 is KGHSH, CDR2 LQKENI. The CDR3 spans 17 residues. The V gene lost 0 bases and the J gene lost 4 bases, with 18 bases spanning the gap. The CDR3 DNA sequence: TGTGCCAGCTCACCACCATCGGCCGGAGGAAGCCCCTATGGCTACACCTTC. It yields the protein CASSPPSAGGSPYGYTF.

V and J are TRBV28 and TRBJ1-2; TRBD1 might be the D (6 bases). There are 12 residues in the CDR3. Trimming cost V 8 bases and J 8 bases, with 15 bases left between them. The V gene's germline CDR1 is MDHEN and CDR2 SYDVKM. The CDR3, as DNA: TGTGCCAGCTTTTCAGGGGTTCGAGGCTACACCTTC. Protein: CASFSGVRGYTF.

The chain joins TRBV20-1 to TRBJ1-1, with 7 nucleotides matching TRBD1. The germline V gene encodes CDR1 DFQATT and CDR2 SNEGSKA (reference sequence). The CDR3 contains 16 residues. V lost 6 bases to trimming and J lost 1 base; unmatched junction nucleotides: 14. In nucleotides, the CDR3 is TGCAGTGCAAGTAGGGGGCGAGGTCTTTGGAACACTGAAGCTTTCTTT. Its translation: CSASRGRGLWNTEAFF.

Details on this clone: The sample has other DNA sequences that encode this CDR3 too. The chain employs TRBV9 and TRBJ2-2; D assignment may be TRBD1 or TRBD2 (5 bases each). V gave up 2 bases and J gave up 5 bases, with 13 bases separating them. The CDR3 length is 15 residues. CDR1 and CDR2 from the germline V gene are SGDLS and YYNGEE. This CDR3 is CASSVSPGGTGELFF. The CDR3 coding sequence is TGTGCCAGCAGCGTTTCCCCTGGGGGAACCGGGGAGCTGTTTTTT.

The rearrangement links TRBV13 to TRBJ1-5, with a possible D match to TRBD1 (6 bases). Germline V gene data show CDR1 as PRHDT and CDR2 as FYEKMQ (reference sequence). V shed 8 bases and J shed 10 bases, with 15 bases lying between them. The CDR3 totals 12 residues. CDR3 sequence reads: CASQQGRGPQHF. The CDR3 nucleotides read TGTGCCAGCCAGCAGGGGCGGGGACCCCAGCATTTT.

This chain links TRBV19 with TRBJ2-7; 7 positions match TRBD1. Germline assignment: CDR1 LNHDA and CDR2 SQIVND (reference sequence). After removal of 3 bases from V and 9 bases from J, the junction contained 8 bases not matched to a gene. The length of the CDR3 is 13 residues. This CDR3 reads CASSMGQIGGQYF. CDR3 in DNA: TGTGCCAGTAGTATGGGACAGATTGGCGGGCAGTACTTC.

The rearrangement links TRBV6-5 to TRBJ1-3; the D gene is possibly TRBD1 (5 bases). Trimming cost V 7 bases and J 7 bases, with 20 bases left between them. This CDR3 is built from 15 residues. Germline-derived CDR1 and CDR2 are MNHEY and SVGAGI. The CDR3 sequence is CASTVDTGVRNTIYF. CDR3 bases: TGTGCCAGCACAGTCGATACAGGCGTCCGCAACACCATATATTTT.

V usage is TRBV5-1 and J usage is TRBJ1-2; D possibly corresponds to TRBD1 (6 bases). V was cut by 3 bases and J by 2 bases, with 8 bases left in between. The CDR3 loop spans 13 amino acids. In germline, CDR1 is SGHRS, CDR2 YFSETQ. This chain's CDR3 is CASSSTGNYGYTF. The CDR3, as DNA: TGCGCCAGCAGCTCCACAGGGAACTATGGCTACACCTTC.

The rearrangement uses TRBV6-6 and TRBJ1-6; a weak D match, TRBD1 (6 bases). Looked up from germline, CDR1 is MNHNY and CDR2 is SVGAGI (reference sequence). The CDR3 extends over 19 amino acids. V lost 5 bases and J 0 bases, leaving 20 bases between the germline ends. In DNA, the CDR3 is TGTGCCAGCAGTCCTCCGGGACCAGGGGAGGGCTCCTATAATTCACCCCTCCACTTT. The encoded protein is CASSPPGPGEGSYNSPLHF.

The chain uses TRBV5-1 and TRBJ2-7; 9 nucleotides agree with TRBD1. The J segment lost 1 base and the V segment lost 0 bases, leaving 8 bases of the junction unmatched. The CDR3 extends over 17 amino acids. Germline CDR1 is SGHRS and CDR2 is YFSETQ. The CDR3 coding sequence is TGCGCCAGCAGCTTGGGGACAGGGGAGAAAAGATCCTACGAGCAGTACTTC. Its protein product is CASSLGTGEKRSYEQYF.

The J gene is TRBJ2-5, the V gene TRBV25-1; D uncertain. CDR1 is MGHDK and CDR2 is SYGVNS in the germline V gene. Between the trimmed V and J ends, which lost 5 bases and 9 bases, there was a span of 13 bases. The CDR3 has 12 residues. The CDR3 DNA follows: TGTGCCAGCAGTTCCTGGGCAAGTGCCCAGTACTTC. Translating it yields CASSSWASAQYF.

The gene calls are TRBV11-2 and TRBJ1-5, with unresolved D. The germline V and J ends were trimmed by 5 bases and 0 bases, with 14 bases remaining between them. Germline V lookup: CDR1 SGHAT, CDR2 FQNNGV. The CDR3 is 16 amino acids. CDR3 nucleotide sequence: TGTGCCAGCAGCCCCCGGGCCGACTATAGCAATCAGCCCCAGCATTTT. Its translation: CASSPRADYSNQPQHF.

With respect to this clone: The sample holds other DNA sequences that translate to the same CDR3. For the CDR3, the DNA is TGTGCCAGCAGCGTACACAGGAACACTGAAGCTTTCTTT. Translation gives CASSVHRNTEAFF. The chain links TRBV9 to TRBJ1-1; D ambiguous. Trimming removed 1 base at V and 1 base at J, with 5 bases between. The CDR3 consists of 13 residues. CDR1 and CDR2 from the germline V gene are SGDLS and YYNGEE.